What follows are 29 T cell receptor beta chains derived from one specimen sequenced in a study of T cells after yellow fever vaccination. TCRdb re-analysed the 5' RACE reads in MiXCR, keeping a single row per CDR3 protein. The sample carries about 260,000 distinct CDR3 sequences, 5.2% recorded once. The specimen comprised CD4+ T cells sorted from PBMCs, sampled on the day of the yellow fever booster vaccination. These receptors came from a young man who received the YFV17D yellow fever vaccine.

This clonotype was seen a handful of times. This chain uses TRBV7-2 with TRBJ2-7; D possibly matches TRBD1 or TRBD2 (5 bases each). Deletions cut 5 bases from V and 3 bases from J, with 11 bases between. Germline V CDR1 and CDR2: SGHTA, FQGNSA. CDR3 length: 13 residues. The CDR3 nucleotides are TGTGCCAGCAGCCGAACGGGGCTCTACGAGCAGTACGTC. Protein product: CASSRTGLYEQYV.

The chain combines TRBV5-6 with TRBJ2-3; D call uncertain. CDR3 length: 14 amino acids. CDR1 is SGHDT and CDR2 is YYEEEE in the germline V gene. V was pared by 2 bases and J by 0 bases, with 7 bases between. The CDR3 spells CASSFGVSTDTQYF. DNA of the CDR3: TGTGCCAGCAGCTTTGGGGTGAGCACAGATACGCAGTATTTT.

This clonotype was seen a handful of times. The rearrangement joins TRBV5-1 to TRBJ1-2, with unresolved D. The germline gives CDR1 SGHRS, CDR2 YFSETQ. There are 14 residues in the CDR3. Trimming removed 4 bases at V and 13 bases at J, with 23 bases between. CDR3 nucleotide sequence: TGCGCCAGCAGCGAAGGCCTTTTGTCGTGGGCAAGCACCTTC. As protein: CASSEGLLSWASTF.

The chain is built from TRBV10-2 and TRBJ1-1, with 7 nucleotides matching TRBD1. The CDR3 loop spans 13 amino acids. Trimming cost V 6 bases and J 10 bases; bases outside gene matches: 11. The germline V gene has CDR1 WSHSY and CDR2 SAAADI. The CDR3 DNA follows: TGCGCCAGCAGGGAAACAGGGGACCGGGGAGCTTTCTTT. Translated: CASRETGDRGAFF.

This clonotype came up a few times. The chain couples TRBV3-1 to TRBJ1-1; D not certain. This CDR3 has 13 residues. From germline, CDR1 is LGHDT and CDR2 YNNKEL (reference sequence). The ends were cut back, 4 bases at V and 2 bases at J, with 8 bases in the middle. The CDR3 DNA is TGTGCCAGCAGCCGCTTGGTTAACACTGAAGCTTTCTTT. Residues: CASSRLVNTEAFF.

This clonotype has at least ten counts. The chain recombines TRBV29-1 with TRBJ2-1; D not certain. CDR1 is SQVTM and CDR2 is ANQGSEA in the germline V gene. The CDR3 spans 11 residues. Trimming stripped 1 base from V and 10 bases from J, with 8 bases between. CDR3 nucleotide sequence: TGCAGCGTTGAAGGGTTGGCGGAGCAGTTCTTC. Its protein is CSVEGLAEQFF.

This CDR3 reads CATGWVRGYPLHF. DNA of the CDR3: TGTGCCACCGGTTGGGTGAGGGGTTACCCCCTCCACTTT. The chain recombines TRBV11-2 with TRBJ1-6, with D perhaps TRBD1 (5 bases). The ends were cut back, 10 bases at V and 13 bases at J, with 20 bases in the middle. CDR3 length: 13 residues. Germline V gene lookup returns CDR1 SGHAT and CDR2 FQNNGV.

This clonotype was counted ten times or more. The chain uses TRBV5-1 and TRBJ2-4; 15 bases align to TRBD2. The CDR3 covers 16 residues. The J segment lost 4 bases and the V segment lost 4 bases, leaving 3 bases of the junction unmatched. Germline values: CDR1 SGHRS, CDR2 YFSETQ. Here the CDR3 reads CASSPGLAGGKNIQYF. The CDR3 DNA follows: TGCGCCAGCAGCCCGGGACTAGCGGGGGGTAAAAACATTCAGTACTTC. Together with reference TRBV5-1 and TRBJ2-4, the CDR3 gives the full variable domain: KAGVTQTPRYLIKTRGQQVTLSCSPISGHRSVSWYQQTPGQGLQFLFEYFSETQRNKGNFPGRFSGRQFSNSRSEMNVSTLELGDSALYLCASSPGLAGGKNIQYFGAGTRLSVL.

This clonotype was seen a few times. The V call is TRBV2, the J call TRBJ1-1, with 9 nucleotides matching TRBD1. V dropped 5 bases and J dropped 6; count of bases not matched to a gene: 7. The CDR3 is made up of 14 amino acids. Germline-derived CDR1 and CDR2 are SNHLY and FYNNEI. The CDR3 loop reads CASSKGQGMAEAFF. The CDR3, as DNA: TGTGCCAGCAGTAAGGGACAGGGAATGGCTGAAGCTTTCTTT.

This clonotype was seen many times. The chain combines TRBV6-5 with TRBJ1-4; maybe TRBD1 (5 bases). The CDR3 extends over 13 amino acids. Trimming removed 6 bases at V and 8 bases at J, with 13 bases between. From germline, CDR1 is MNHEY and CDR2 SVGAGI. The CDR3 DNA reads as TGTGCCAGCAGCCCCGGGGGTAGCGAAAAACTGTTTTTT. Translating it yields CASSPGGSEKLFF.

This clonotype showed up many times. The chain carries TRBV4-1 and TRBJ2-6; possibly TRBD2 for D (5 bases). V was clipped by 0 bases and J by 0 bases, with 9 bases between them. Per germline, CDR1 MGHRA and CDR2 YSYEKL. CDR3 length: 17 amino acids. The CDR3 here is CASSQEVLASGANVLTF. The DNA for the CDR3 is TGCGCCAGCAGCCAAGAGGTTCTAGCCTCTGGGGCCAACGTCCTGACTTTC.

This clonotype occurred many times. The rearrangement joins TRBV4-3 to TRBJ2-4, with TRBD2 identical over 7 bases. The CDR3 contains 13 residues. Germline V lookup: CDR1 LGHNA, CDR2 YSLEER. The V and J ends lost 0 bases and 15 bases, in that order; junction bases with no gene match: 8. The CDR3 region is CASSQEKAGRRYF. The CDR3 DNA reads as TGCGCCAGCAGCCAAGAAAAAGCGGGGAGGCGGTACTTC.

This clonotype was found a few times. V usage is TRBV11-2 and J usage is TRBJ2-3; 8 bases map to TRBD2. In germline, CDR1 is SGHAT, CDR2 FQNNGV. Trimming removed 3 bases from V and 4 bases from J; junction bases left unmatched: 9. The CDR3 consists of 16 residues. In nucleotides, the CDR3 is TGTGCCAGCAGCTTTCGGCGGGGGGTTGTCGCAGATACGCAGTATTTT. This encodes CASSFRRGVVADTQYF.

This clonotype was recorded many times. The junction differs from germline at one of its ends, possibly a read error. V is TRBV25-1 and J is TRBJ1-1, with D uncertain. This CDR3 comprises 12 residues. Per the germline V gene, CDR1 is MGHDK and CDR2 is SYGVNS. This chain's CDR3 is CASSEPWEPSIF. The DNA for the CDR3 is TGTGCCAGCAGTGAACCTTGGGAGCCGAGTATCTTT. Together with reference TRBV25-1 and TRBJ1-1, the CDR3 gives the full variable domain: EADIYQTPRYLVIGTGKKITLECSQTMGHDKMYWYQQDPGMELHLIHYSYGVNSTEKGDLSSESTVSRIRTEHFPLTLESARPSHTSQYLCASSEPWEPSIFGQGTRLTVV.

This clonotype was counted a few times. V gene TRBV5-1 combines with J gene TRBJ1-1, with D unresolved. The CDR3 extends over 16 amino acids. V lost 4 bases and J lost 1, with 17 bases in between. CDR1 is SGHRS and CDR2 is YFSETQ in the germline V gene. For the CDR3, the DNA is TGCGCCAGCAGCCAAACTCATACGGGCCAGAACACTGAAGCTTTCTTT. This encodes CASSQTHTGQNTEAFF.

This clonotype was observed a few times. V gene TRBV7-2 combines with J gene TRBJ2-1; a weak D match, TRBD2 (6 bases). This CDR3 comprises 15 residues. Germline loops: CDR1 SGHTA, CDR2 FQGNSA. The V and J ends lost 2 bases and 5 bases respectively, with 13 bases between them. CDR3 coding DNA: TGTGCCAGCAGCTTATCCCGGGGGTGGGACAATGAGCAGTTCTTC. Translated, it gives CASSLSRGWDNEQFF.

This clonotype was seen a handful of times. The J gene is TRBJ2-7, the V gene TRBV18; TRBD1 is a possible D gene (5 bases). The CDR3 runs to 13 residues. The germline CDR1 and CDR2 sequences are KGHSH and LQKENI. V lost 4 bases and J 2 bases, leaving 9 bases between the germline ends. CDR3 DNA: TGTGCCAGCTCACGGGGCCCGACCTACGAGCAGTACGTC. This encodes CASSRGPTYEQYV.

The chain uses TRBV14 and TRBJ2-5; D ambiguous. CDR3 size: 14 residues. Trimming removed 1 base at V and 4 bases at J, with 10 bases between. Germline V gene sequence: CDR1 SGHDN, CDR2 FVKESK. The CDR3 DNA reads TGTGCCAGCAGCCAAGGCAGTAGCTCAGAGACCCAGTACTTC. Translated: CASSQGSSSETQYF. The full variable domain, completed using reference TRBV14 and TRBJ2-5, is EAGVTQFPSHSVIEKGQTVTLRCDPISGHDNLYWYRRVMGKEIKFLLHFVKESKQDESGMPNNRFLAERTGGTYSTLKVQPAELEDSGVYFCASSQGSSSETQYFGPGTRLLVL.

This clonotype occurred many times. In DNA, the CDR3 is TGTGCCAGCACAGGTTTCACTGAAGCTTTCTTT. It specifies CASTGFTEAFF. The chain is built from TRBV28 and TRBJ1-1; D is unresolved. Germline CDR1 and CDR2: MDHEN and SYDVKM. V lost 7 bases and J lost 4, with 7 bases in between. CDR3 length: 11 amino acids.

This clonotype was observed at least ten times. This chain links TRBV5-1 with TRBJ2-7; tentatively, D is TRBD1 or TRBD2 (5 bases each). The germline CDR1 and CDR2 sequences are SGHRS and YFSETQ. This CDR3 has 8 residues. The CDR3 protein is CASSGDRV. DNA of the CDR3: TGCGCCAGCAGCGGGGACCGCGTC.

The chain couples TRBV11-2 to TRBJ2-1, with 8 bases identical to TRBD2. The J segment lost 3 bases and the V segment lost 5 bases, leaving 6 bases of the junction unmatched. The length of the CDR3 is 15 residues. The germline gives CDR1 SGHAT, CDR2 FQNNGV. The CDR3 sequence is CASSREGFGYNEQFF. The CDR3 region has the DNA TGTGCCAGCAGCCGGGAGGGGTTCGGCTACAATGAGCAGTTCTTC.

This clonotype has ten or more counts. The chain has TRBV20-1 and TRBJ1-1, with TRBD1 matching over 7 bases. V was clipped by 6 bases and J by 4 bases; unmatched bases: 17. From germline, CDR1 is DFQATT and CDR2 SNEGSKA (reference sequence). The CDR3 has 16 residues. CDR3 loop: CSAKLTGDGCCTEAFF. In nucleotides, the CDR3 is TGCAGTGCAAAACTTACAGGGGACGGTTGCTGCACTGAAGCTTTCTTT.

This clonotype was seen many times. The CDR3 DNA reads TGTGCCAGCAGCCCGACAGGGAGGGAAGAGACCCAGTACTTC. It translates to CASSPTGREETQYF. V is TRBV12-3 or TRBV12-4 and J is TRBJ2-5; either TRBD1 or TRBD2 may fit D (7 bases each). V lost 6 bases and J lost 3, with 14 bases in between. CDR3 size: 14 residues.

This clonotype was picked up a small number of times. The chain carries TRBV6-2 or TRBV6-3 and TRBJ1-5, with a possible D match to TRBD1 (5 bases). Germline V gene sequence: CDR1 MNHEY, CDR2 SVGEGT. The CDR3 runs 13 residues. Between the trimmed V and J ends, which lost 2 bases and 7 bases, there was a span of 9 bases. The CDR3 DNA reads TGTGCCAGCAGTTACGAGGGGCGACAGCCCCAGCATTTT. Its protein is CASSYEGRQPQHF.

The chain uses TRBV12-3 or TRBV12-4 and TRBJ2-5; the match to TRBD1 covers 9 bases. CDR3 length equals 15 residues. With V trimmed by 6 bases and J by 6 bases, 11 bases remained unmatched. For the CDR3, the DNA is TGTGCCAGCAGCGGGGACAGGGCATTCGTAAAGACCCAGTACTTC. Translation: CASSGDRAFVKTQYF.

This clonotype was seen at least ten times. V and J are TRBV11-2 and TRBJ2-3, with TRBD2 as a possible D gene (5 bases). Germline CDR1 reads SGHAT; CDR2 reads FQNNGV. CDR3 size: 12 residues. The V end was cut by 8 bases, the J end by 6 bases, with 12 bases between. CDR3 amino acids: CASCSGGDTQYF. For the CDR3, the DNA is TGTGCCAGCTGCTCCGGCGGGGATACGCAGTATTTT. The full variable domain, in which reference TRBV11-2 and TRBJ2-3 provide the parts outside the CDR3, is EAGVAQSPRYKIIEKRQSVAFWCNPISGHATLYWYQQILGQGPKLLIQFQNNGVVDDSQLPKDRFSAERLKGVDSTLKIQPAKLEDSAVYLCASCSGGDTQYFGPGTRLTVL.

This clonotype was picked up a small number of times. The chain is built from TRBV24-1 and TRBJ1-5; TRBD1 matches 9 bases. CDR1 and CDR2 from the germline V gene are KGHDR and SFDVKD. Trimming removed 3 bases from V and 2 bases from J; junction bases left unmatched: 4. This CDR3 contains 16 residues. The CDR3 protein is CATSDRQGVRNQPQHF. The CDR3 nucleotides read TGTGCCACCAGTGATCGACAGGGGGTGCGCAATCAGCCCCAGCATTTT.

The rearrangement links TRBV28 to TRBJ2-3, with D perhaps assigned TRBD1 or TRBD2 (6 bases each). The V end lost 5 bases, the J end lost 0 bases, and 15 bases lay between the germline ends. The germline V gene has CDR1 MDHEN and CDR2 SYDVKM. The CDR3 is made up of 16 amino acids. CDR3 residues: CASSPRRGLSTDTQYF. The CDR3 DNA is TGTGCCAGCAGTCCGAGACGGGGGCTCAGCACAGATACGCAGTATTTT.

This clonotype has just a few counts. This rearrangement joins TRBV5-4 to TRBJ2-2; 12 nucleotides agree with TRBD2. J lost 3 bases, V lost 3 bases, and 9 bases had no gene match. This CDR3 has 18 residues. Germline lookup yields CDR1 SGHNT and CDR2 YYREEE (reference sequence). The CDR3 DNA follows: TGTGCCAGCAGCTACGGACTAGCGGGGACCCCAGACACCGGGGAGCTGTTTTTT. Amino acids: CASSYGLAGTPDTGELFF. The full variable domain, completed using reference TRBV5-4 and TRBJ2-2, is ETGVTQSPTHLIKTRGQQVTLRCSSQSGHNTVSWYQQALGQGPQFIFQYYREEENGRGNFPPRFSGLQFPNYSSELNVNALELDDSALYLCASSYGLAGTPDTGELFFGEGSRLTVL.